These 18 T cell receptor beta chains originate from one sample sequenced in a study of blood T cell repertoires in COVID-19. The repertoire was sequenced with immunoSEQ multiplex PCR; TCRdb's copy has only in-frame clones and lacks some. The profile shows about 280,000 clones, over 75% of them singletons. Material for sequencing was peripheral blood. Every receptor here comes from a human donor in a cohort sampled during active COVID-19.

J is TRBJ1-5 and V is TRBV30; 7 bases are shared with TRBD1. The germline CDR1 and CDR2 sequences are GTSNPN and SVGIG (reference sequence). Trimming cost V 2 bases and J 6 bases; bases outside gene matches: 13. The CDR3 sequence is 16 residues long. The CDR3 sequence: CAWSRAQGGQGQPQHF. Here the CDR3 DNA reads TGTGCCTGGAGTAGGGCCCAAGGGGGCCAGGGTCAGCCCCAGCATTTT. The variable domain in full, completed from reference TRBV30 and TRBJ1-5, reads SQTIHQWPATLVQPVGSPLSLECTVEGTSNPNLYWYRQAAGRGLQLLFYSVGIGQISSEVPQNLSASRPQDRQFILSSKKLLLSDSGFYLCAWSRAQGGQGQPQHFGDGTRLSIL.

The CDR3 DNA is TGTGCCAGCAGCTTGGACCAGGGGCGGGTGGAGCAGTTCTTC. Protein sequence: CASSLDQGRVEQFF. This chain links TRBV5-4 with TRBJ2-1; tentative D call: TRBD1 (6 bases). Germline CDR1 and CDR2: SGHNT and YYREEE (reference sequence). With 0 bases removed from V and 10 bases from J, the gap between germline ends came to 14 bases. CDR3 length: 14 residues.

The rearrangement joins TRBV28 to TRBJ1-2; 11 bases fit TRBD1. This CDR3 is built from 13 residues. With V trimmed by 10 bases and J by 3 bases, 4 bases remained unmatched. Per germline, CDR1 MDHEN and CDR2 SYDVKM. The CDR3 spells CAIRTGGDYGYTF. CDR3 nucleotides: TGTGCCATTCGGACAGGGGGCGACTATGGCTACACCTTC.

This rearrangement joins TRBV11-3 to TRBJ2-3; weak D call: TRBD2 (5 bases). CDR1 and CDR2 from the germline V gene are SGHNT and YENEEA. CDR3 length: 13 amino acids. The germline V and J ends were trimmed by 9 bases and 0 bases, with 10 bases remaining between them. The CDR3 sequence is CASSDRSTDTQYF. For the CDR3, the DNA is TGTGCCAGTAGCGATCGGAGCACAGATACGCAGTATTTT.

The J gene is TRBJ2-7, the V gene TRBV13; D not certain. Trimming stripped 4 bases from V and 1 base from J, with 2 bases between. Per the germline V gene, CDR1 is PRHDT and CDR2 is FYEKMQ (reference sequence). The CDR3 is 11 residues long. CDR3 DNA: TGTGCCAGCAGCTCTTCCTACGAGCAGTACTTC. It codes for CASSSSYEQYF.

The rearrangement uses TRBV19 and TRBJ1-3; D is unresolved. Looked up from germline, CDR1 is LNHDA and CDR2 is SQIVND (reference sequence). CDR3 length equals 15 residues. V lost 3 bases and J 3 bases, leaving 12 bases between the germline ends. The CDR3: CASSIGAWFGNTIYF. The DNA for the CDR3 is TGTGCCAGTAGTATTGGAGCCTGGTTTGGAAACACCATATATTTT.

This clone showed up just once. The chain employs TRBV7-6 and TRBJ2-5; 14 bases align to TRBD2. V shed 2 bases and J 4 bases; nucleotides not matched to a gene: 3. The CDR3 contains 16 residues. Germline CDR1 SGHVS, CDR2 FNYEAQ. The CDR3 loop reads CASSLTGLAGVETQYF. The CDR3 DNA reads TGTGCCAGCAGCTTAACGGGACTAGCGGGAGTAGAGACCCAGTACTTC.

The CDR3 is CATRQGGNTIYF. The DNA for the CDR3 is TGTGCCACCCGACAGGGGGGAAACACCATATATTTT. The V call is TRBV19, the J call TRBJ1-3; 8 bases fit TRBD1. The CDR3 loop spans 12 amino acids. The J segment lost 4 bases and the V segment lost 10 bases, leaving 3 bases of the junction unmatched. The germline gives CDR1 LNHDA, CDR2 SQIVND (reference sequence). Full variable domain (missing parts from reference TRBV19 and TRBJ1-3): DGGITQSPKYLFRKEGQNVTLSCEQNLNHDAMYWYRQDPGQGLRLIYYSQIVNDFQKGDIAEGYSVSREKKESFPLTVTSAQKNPTAFYLCATRQGGNTIYFGEGSWLTVV.

The CDR3: CASSPQNRGRTGELFF. In nucleotides, the CDR3 is TGTGCCAGCTCACCACAGAACAGGGGAAGAACCGGGGAGCTGTTTTTT. The rearrangement joins TRBV18 to TRBJ2-2; TRBD1 matches at 7 bases. Germline V gene data show CDR1 as KGHSH and CDR2 as LQKENI. The CDR3 extends over 16 amino acids. Losses at the gene ends were 1 base for V and 5 bases for J; bases not matched to a gene: 7.

This clone was detected a few times. The V and J genes are TRBV27 and TRBJ2-2; TRBD2 aligns across 7 bases. Per the germline V gene, CDR1 is MNHEY and CDR2 is SMNVEV (reference sequence). The junction had 6 bases not matched to a gene; V was cut back by 4 bases and J by 4 bases. There are 15 residues in the CDR3. The CDR3: CASSSLAEFTGELFF. CDR3 coding DNA: TGTGCCAGCAGTTCCCTAGCGGAGTTCACCGGGGAGCTGTTTTTT.

V usage is TRBV29-1 and J usage is TRBJ2-5, with D perhaps matching TRBD2 (6 bases). Trimming shortened V by 5 bases and J by 2 bases, and 15 bases separated the two germline ends. From germline, CDR1 is SQVTM and CDR2 ANQGSEA. The CDR3 extends over 14 amino acids. The CDR3 is CSVRVGGQQETQYF. As DNA, the CDR3 is TGCAGCGTTAGAGTGGGAGGCCAACAAGAGACCCAGTACTTC.

V and J are TRBV18 and TRBJ2-5; TRBD1 is a possible D gene (5 bases). The CDR3 totals 15 residues. Looked up from germline, CDR1 is KGHSH and CDR2 is LQKENI. Trimming left V 2 bases short and J 4 bases short, with 14 bases between. The CDR3 region has the DNA TGTGCCAGCTCACCATCGAATCAAAGGGGAGAGACCCAGTACTTC. This codes for CASSPSNQRGETQYF.

The rearrangement joins TRBV5-8 to TRBJ2-2; 11 bases align to TRBD2. This CDR3 has 18 residues. Trimming at V came to 4 bases and at J to 3 bases, leaving 11 bases not matched to a gene. CDR1 is SGHTS and CDR2 is YDEGEE in the germline V gene. In DNA, the CDR3 is TGTGCCAGCAGCCTGTCCCCACTAGCGGGAGATTACACCGGGGAGCTGTTTTTT. Amino acids: CASSLSPLAGDYTGELFF. The variable domain in full, completed from reference TRBV5-8 and TRBJ2-2, reads EAGVTQSPTHLIKTRGQQATLRCSPISGHTSVYWYQQALGLGLQFLLWYDEGEERNRGNFPPRFSGRQFPNYSSELNVNALELEDSALYLCASSLSPLAGDYTGELFFGEGSRLTVL.

The chain has TRBV19 and TRBJ2-2, with 10 bases fitting TRBD1. Germline assignment: CDR1 LNHDA and CDR2 SQIVND (reference sequence). J was trimmed by 6 bases and V by 3 bases; bases with no gene match: 16. This CDR3 has 19 residues. The CDR3 here is CASSILNPGQGRSSGELFF. The CDR3, as DNA: TGTGCCAGTAGTATCCTCAACCCGGGACAGGGGAGAAGTTCCGGGGAGCTGTTTTTT.

The chain has TRBV14 and TRBJ2-5; the match to TRBD2 covers 11 bases. J gave up 5 bases and V 4 bases, and 12 bases lay outside the gene matches. There are 17 residues in the CDR3. Germline loops: CDR1 SGHDN, CDR2 FVKESK. The chain's CDR3 is CASSPVQIAGGPETQYF. CDR3 nucleotides: TGTGCCAGCAGCCCTGTGCAGATAGCGGGAGGGCCGGAGACCCAGTACTTC.

The chain recombines TRBV29-1 with TRBJ2-7; D may be TRBD1 (6 bases). The germline V gene encodes CDR1 SQVTM and CDR2 ANQGSEA. V lost 7 bases and J lost 0, with 13 bases in between. This CDR3 has 13 amino acids. The DNA for the CDR3 is TGCAGCGCTAGGACAGTCGTCTCCTACGAGCAGTACTTC. Protein: CSARTVVSYEQYF.

This clone occurred a few times. DNA of the CDR3: TGTGCCATTTCCCGGCAACAGGGGAACACTGAAGCTTTCTTT. Residues: CAISRQQGNTEAFF. The chain carries TRBV10-3 and TRBJ1-1; TRBD1 might be the D (6 bases). Trimming stripped 9 bases from V and 1 base from J, with 15 bases between. The CDR3 is 14 amino acids. Germline CDR1 and CDR2: ENHRY and SYGVKD.

As DNA, the CDR3 is TGTGCCAGCTCAGGATCAGGGGGTGGCTACACCTTC. It specifies CASSGSGGGYTF. This rearrangement joins TRBV18 to TRBJ1-2; TRBD1 agrees at 7 bases. The CDR3 is 12 residues long. Germline V gene data show CDR1 as KGHSH and CDR2 as LQKENI. After removal of 5 bases from V and 7 bases from J, the junction contained 4 bases not matched to a gene.